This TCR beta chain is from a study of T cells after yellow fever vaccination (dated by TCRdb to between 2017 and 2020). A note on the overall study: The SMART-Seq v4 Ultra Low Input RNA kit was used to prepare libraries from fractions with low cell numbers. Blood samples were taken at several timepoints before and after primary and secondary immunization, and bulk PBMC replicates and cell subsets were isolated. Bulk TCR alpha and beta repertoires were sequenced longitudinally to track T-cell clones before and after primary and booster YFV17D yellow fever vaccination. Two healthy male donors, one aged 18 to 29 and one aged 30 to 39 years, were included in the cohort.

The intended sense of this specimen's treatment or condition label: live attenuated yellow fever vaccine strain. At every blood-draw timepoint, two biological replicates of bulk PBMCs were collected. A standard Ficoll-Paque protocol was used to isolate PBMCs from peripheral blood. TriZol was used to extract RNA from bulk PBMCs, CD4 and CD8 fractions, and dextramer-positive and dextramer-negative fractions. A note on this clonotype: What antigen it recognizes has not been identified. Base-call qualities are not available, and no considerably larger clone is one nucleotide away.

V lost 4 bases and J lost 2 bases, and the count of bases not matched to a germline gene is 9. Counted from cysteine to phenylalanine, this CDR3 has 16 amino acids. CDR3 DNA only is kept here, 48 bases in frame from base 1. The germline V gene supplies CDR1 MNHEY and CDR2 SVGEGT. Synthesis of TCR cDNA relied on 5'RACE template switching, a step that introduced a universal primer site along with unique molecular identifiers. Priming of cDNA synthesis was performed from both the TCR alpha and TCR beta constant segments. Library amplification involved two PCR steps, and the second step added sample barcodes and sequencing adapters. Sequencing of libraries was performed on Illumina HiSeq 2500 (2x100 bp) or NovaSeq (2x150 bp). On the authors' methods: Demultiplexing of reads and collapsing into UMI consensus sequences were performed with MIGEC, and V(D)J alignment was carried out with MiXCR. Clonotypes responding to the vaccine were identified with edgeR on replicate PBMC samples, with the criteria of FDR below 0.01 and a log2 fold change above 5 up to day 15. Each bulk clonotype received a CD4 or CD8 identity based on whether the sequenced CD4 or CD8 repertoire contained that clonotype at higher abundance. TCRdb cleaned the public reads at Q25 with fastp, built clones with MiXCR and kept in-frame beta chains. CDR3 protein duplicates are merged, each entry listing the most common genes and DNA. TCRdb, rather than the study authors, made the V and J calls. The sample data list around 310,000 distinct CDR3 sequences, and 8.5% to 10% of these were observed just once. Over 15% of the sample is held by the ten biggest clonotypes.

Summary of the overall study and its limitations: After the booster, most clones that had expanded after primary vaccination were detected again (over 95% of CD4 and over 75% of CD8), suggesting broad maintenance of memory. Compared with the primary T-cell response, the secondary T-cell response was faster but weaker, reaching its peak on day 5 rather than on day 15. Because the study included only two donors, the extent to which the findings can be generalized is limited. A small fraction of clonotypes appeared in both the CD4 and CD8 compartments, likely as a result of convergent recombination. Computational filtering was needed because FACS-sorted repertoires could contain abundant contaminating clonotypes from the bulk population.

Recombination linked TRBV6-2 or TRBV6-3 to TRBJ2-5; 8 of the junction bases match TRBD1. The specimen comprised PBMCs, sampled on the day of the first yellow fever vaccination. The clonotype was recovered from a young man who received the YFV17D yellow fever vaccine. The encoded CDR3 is CASSSNQGAEQETQYF. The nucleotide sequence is TGTGCCAGCAGTTCGAATCAGGGGGCAGAACAAGAGACCCAGTACTTC.